The TCR beta chain under discussion was sequenced for a study of CD8 T cells in Susac syndrome. CD8+ and CD4+ T cells were negatively isolated; TEMRA cells were FACS-enriched. RNA totalling about 0.45 to 1 ug underwent reverse transcription with random hexamers. TCRdb reprocessed the immunoSEQ multiplex PCR reads with MiXCR, giving one entry per CDR3 protein. The table records a few hundred thousand distinct CDR3 sequences, about 95% of them present only once. Study-level findings and limits: Expansion of clones was not seen in the CD4+ T cell repertoires of Susac syndrome.

V dropped 5 bases and J dropped 3 bases, with 14 bases sitting between them. The CDR3 extends over 14 amino acids. The germline V gene has CDR1 MDHEN and CDR2 SYDVKM. As concerns this clonotype: Its specificity is not known.

Sequencing was performed on CD4+ T cells from PBMCs. The clonotype was recovered from a human donor with Susac syndrome. The rearrangement joins TRBV28 to TRBJ2-7; D ambiguous. The CDR3 region has the DNA TGTGCCAGCAGTCCGCCGGGTCCTGTCTACGAGCAGTACTTC. As protein: CASSPPGPVYEQYF.